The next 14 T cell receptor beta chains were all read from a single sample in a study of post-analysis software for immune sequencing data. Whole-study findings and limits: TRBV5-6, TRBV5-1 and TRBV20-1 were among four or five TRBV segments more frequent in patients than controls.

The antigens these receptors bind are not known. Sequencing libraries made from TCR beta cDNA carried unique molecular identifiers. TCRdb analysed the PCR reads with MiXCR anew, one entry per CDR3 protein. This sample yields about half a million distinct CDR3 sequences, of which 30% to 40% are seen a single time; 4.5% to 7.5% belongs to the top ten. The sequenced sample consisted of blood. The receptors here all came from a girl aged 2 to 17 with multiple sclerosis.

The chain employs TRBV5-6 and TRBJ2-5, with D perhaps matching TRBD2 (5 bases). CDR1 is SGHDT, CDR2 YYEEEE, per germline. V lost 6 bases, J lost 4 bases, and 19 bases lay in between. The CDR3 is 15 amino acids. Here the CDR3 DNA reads TGTGCCAGCATTTACGGTAGACGGGCGGGAGAGACCCAGTACTTC. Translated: CASIYGRRAGETQYF.

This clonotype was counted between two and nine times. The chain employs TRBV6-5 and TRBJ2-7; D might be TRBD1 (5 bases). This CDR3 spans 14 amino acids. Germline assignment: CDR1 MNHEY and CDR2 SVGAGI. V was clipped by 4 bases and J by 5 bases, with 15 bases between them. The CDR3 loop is CASSSSGLTHEQYF. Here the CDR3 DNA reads TGTGCCAGCAGTTCCTCAGGGTTGACCCACGAGCAGTACTTC.

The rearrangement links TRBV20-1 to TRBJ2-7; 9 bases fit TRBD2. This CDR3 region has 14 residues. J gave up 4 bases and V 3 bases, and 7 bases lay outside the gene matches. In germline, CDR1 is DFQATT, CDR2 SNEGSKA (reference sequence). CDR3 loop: CSASSSGGRYEQYF. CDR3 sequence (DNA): TGCAGTGCTAGCTCGAGCGGGGGGCGGTACGAGCAGTACTTC.

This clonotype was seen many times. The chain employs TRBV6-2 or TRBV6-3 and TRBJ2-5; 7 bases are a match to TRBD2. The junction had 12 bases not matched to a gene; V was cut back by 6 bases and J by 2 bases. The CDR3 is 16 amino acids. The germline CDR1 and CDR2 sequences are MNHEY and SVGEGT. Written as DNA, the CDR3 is TGTGCCAGCAGCCACCCCACCATACTAGCGCAAGAGACCCAGTACTTC. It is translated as CASSHPTILAQETQYF.

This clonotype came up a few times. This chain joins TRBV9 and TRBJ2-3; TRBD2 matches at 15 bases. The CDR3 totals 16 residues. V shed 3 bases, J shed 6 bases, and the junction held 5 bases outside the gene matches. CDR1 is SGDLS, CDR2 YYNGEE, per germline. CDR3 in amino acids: CASSGWTSGGGDTQYF. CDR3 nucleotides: TGTGCCAGCAGCGGATGGACTAGCGGGGGGGGTGATACGCAGTATTTT.

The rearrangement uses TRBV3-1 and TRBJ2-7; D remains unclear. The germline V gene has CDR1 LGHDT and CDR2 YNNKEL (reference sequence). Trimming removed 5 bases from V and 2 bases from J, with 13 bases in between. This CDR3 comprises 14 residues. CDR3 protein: CASSLRTATYEQYF. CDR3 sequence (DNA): TGTGCCAGCAGCTTGAGGACCGCTACCTACGAGCAGTACTTC.

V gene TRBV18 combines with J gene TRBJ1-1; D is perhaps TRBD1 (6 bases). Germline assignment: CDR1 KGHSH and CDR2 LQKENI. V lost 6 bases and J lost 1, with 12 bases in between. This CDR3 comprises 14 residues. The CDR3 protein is CASSQRTANTEAFF. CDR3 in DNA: TGTGCCAGCTCCCAACGGACAGCGAACACTGAAGCTTTCTTT.

The CDR3 loop is CASSAERGAQETQYF. The CDR3, as DNA: TGTGCCAGCAGCGCCGAGCGGGGGGCACAAGAGACCCAGTACTTC. V usage is TRBV3-1 and J usage is TRBJ2-5, with 9 bases matching TRBD2. Trimming took 5 bases from V and 2 from J; bases not matched to a gene: 6. The CDR3 is made up of 15 amino acids. The germline V gene has CDR1 LGHDT and CDR2 YNNKEL (reference sequence).

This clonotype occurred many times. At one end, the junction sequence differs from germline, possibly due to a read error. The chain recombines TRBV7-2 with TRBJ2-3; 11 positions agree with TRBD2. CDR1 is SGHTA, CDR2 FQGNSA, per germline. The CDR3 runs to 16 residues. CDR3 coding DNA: TGCGCCAGCAGCTTGGAACTAGCGGGGGGCACAGATACGCAGTATTTT. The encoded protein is CASSLELAGGTDTQYF.

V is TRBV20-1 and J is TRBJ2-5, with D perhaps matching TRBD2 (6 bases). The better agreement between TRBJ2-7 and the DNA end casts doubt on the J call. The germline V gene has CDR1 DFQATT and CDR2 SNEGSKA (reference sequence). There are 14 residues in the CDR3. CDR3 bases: TGCAGTGCGATTGTAGTGACGGGGGACCACGAGCAGTACTTC. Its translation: CSAIVVTGDHEQYF.

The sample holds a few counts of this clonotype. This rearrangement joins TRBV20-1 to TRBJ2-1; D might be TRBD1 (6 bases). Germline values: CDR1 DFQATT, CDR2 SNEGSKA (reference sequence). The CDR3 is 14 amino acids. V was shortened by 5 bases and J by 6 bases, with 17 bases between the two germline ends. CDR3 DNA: TGCAGTGCTCCCGGGACAAGGATTCGCAATGAGCAGTTCTTC. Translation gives CSAPGTRIRNEQFF.

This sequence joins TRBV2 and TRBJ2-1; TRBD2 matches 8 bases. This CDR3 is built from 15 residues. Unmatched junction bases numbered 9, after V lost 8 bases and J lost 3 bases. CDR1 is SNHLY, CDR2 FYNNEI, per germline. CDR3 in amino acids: CASRERGSYYNEQFF. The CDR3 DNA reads TGTGCCAGCCGAGAGCGGGGGTCATACTACAATGAGCAGTTCTTC.

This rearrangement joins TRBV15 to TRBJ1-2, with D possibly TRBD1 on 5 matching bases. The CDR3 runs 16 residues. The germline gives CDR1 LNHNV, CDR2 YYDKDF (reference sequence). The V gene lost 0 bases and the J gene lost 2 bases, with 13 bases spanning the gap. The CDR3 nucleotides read TGTGCCACCAGCAGAGATCGAAACAGGAGAAACTATGGCTACACCTTC. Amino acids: CATSRDRNRRNYGYTF.

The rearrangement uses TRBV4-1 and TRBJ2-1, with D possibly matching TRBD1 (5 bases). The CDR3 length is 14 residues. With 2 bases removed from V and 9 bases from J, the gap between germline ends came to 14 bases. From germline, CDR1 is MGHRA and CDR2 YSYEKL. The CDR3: CASSQPTGSGEQFF. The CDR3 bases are TGCGCCAGCAGCCAACCTACAGGTTCGGGTGAGCAGTTCTTC.